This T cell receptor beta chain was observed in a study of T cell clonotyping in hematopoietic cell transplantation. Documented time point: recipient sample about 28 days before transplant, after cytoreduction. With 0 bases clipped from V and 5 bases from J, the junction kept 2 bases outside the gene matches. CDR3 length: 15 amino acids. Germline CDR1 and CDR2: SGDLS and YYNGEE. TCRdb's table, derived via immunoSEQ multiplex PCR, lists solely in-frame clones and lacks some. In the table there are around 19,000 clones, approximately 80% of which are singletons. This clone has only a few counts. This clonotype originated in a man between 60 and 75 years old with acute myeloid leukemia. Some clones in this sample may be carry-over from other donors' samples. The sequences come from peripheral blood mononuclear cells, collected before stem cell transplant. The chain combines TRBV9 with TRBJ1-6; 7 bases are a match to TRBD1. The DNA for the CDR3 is TGTGCCAGCAGCGTAGAGGGGGCTAATAATTCACCCCTCCACTTT. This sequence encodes CASSVEGANNSPLHF.